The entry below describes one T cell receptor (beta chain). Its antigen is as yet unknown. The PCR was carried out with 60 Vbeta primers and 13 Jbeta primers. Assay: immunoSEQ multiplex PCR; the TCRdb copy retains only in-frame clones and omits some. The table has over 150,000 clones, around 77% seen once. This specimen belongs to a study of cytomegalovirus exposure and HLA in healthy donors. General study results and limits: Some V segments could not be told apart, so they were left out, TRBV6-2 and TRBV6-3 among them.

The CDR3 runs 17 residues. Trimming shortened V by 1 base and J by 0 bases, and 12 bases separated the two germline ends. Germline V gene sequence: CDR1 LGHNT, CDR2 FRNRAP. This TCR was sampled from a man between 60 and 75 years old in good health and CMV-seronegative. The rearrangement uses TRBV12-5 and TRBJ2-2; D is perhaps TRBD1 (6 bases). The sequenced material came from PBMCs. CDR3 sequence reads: CASGLAYTGSNTGELFF. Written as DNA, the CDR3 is TGTGCTAGTGGTTTGGCCTACACAGGGTCGAACACCGGGGAGCTGTTTTTT.